This TCR beta chain was identified in a study of identifying expanded T cells in peripheral blood. With 2 bases removed from V and 2 bases from J, the gap between germline ends came to 7 bases. This CDR3 is built from 13 residues. Germline CDR1 reads SGHRS; CDR2 reads YFSETQ. This clone was recorded only once. Its antigen is not identified. Profiling relied on immunoSEQ multiplex PCR, and the TCRdb table lists in-frame clones only, not all of them. The top ten hold around 3.3% of the sample, which has 70,000 or so clones, roughly 90% seen once. Collection occurred without any documented infections or immune events in donors. Study-wide points: About 1.2 clones differed between technical replicates, versus about 17 and 20 over time. Variance in clone template counts between roughly 2-week samples significantly increased with total template count across all healthy donors.

The sequence derives from a person aged 18-69 years in good health. V usage is TRBV5-1 and J usage is TRBJ2-5; D unresolved. The sample taken for sequencing was blood. The CDR3 region is CASSLQTQETQYF. The CDR3 DNA sequence: TGCGCCAGCAGCTTACAAACGCAAGAGACCCAGTACTTC.